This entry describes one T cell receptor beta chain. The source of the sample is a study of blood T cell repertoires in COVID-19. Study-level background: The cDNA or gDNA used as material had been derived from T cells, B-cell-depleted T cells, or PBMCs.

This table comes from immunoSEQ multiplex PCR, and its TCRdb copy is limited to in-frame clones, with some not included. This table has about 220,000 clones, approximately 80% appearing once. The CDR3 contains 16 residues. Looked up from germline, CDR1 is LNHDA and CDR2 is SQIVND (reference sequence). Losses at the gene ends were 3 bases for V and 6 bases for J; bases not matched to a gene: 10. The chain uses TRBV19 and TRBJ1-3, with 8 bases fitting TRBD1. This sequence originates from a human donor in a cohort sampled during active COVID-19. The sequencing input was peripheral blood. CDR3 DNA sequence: TGTGCCAGTAGTATCATCCAGGGGGCTATGGAAAACACCATATATTTT. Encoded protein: CASSIIQGAMENTIYF.